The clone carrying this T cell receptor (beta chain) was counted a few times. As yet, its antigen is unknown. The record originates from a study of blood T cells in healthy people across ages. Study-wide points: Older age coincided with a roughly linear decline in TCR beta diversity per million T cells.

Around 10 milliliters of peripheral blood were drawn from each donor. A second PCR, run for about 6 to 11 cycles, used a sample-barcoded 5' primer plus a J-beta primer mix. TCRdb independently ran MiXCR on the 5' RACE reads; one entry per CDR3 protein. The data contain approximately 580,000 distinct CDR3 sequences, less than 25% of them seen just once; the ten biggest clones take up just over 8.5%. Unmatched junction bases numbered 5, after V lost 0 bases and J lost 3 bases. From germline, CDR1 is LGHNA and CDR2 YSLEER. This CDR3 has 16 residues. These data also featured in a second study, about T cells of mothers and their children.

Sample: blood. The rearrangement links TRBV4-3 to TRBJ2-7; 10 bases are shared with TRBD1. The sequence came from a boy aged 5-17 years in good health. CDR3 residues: CASSQEVGQGNYEQYF. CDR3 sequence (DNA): TGCGCCAGCAGCCAAGAAGTGGGACAGGGGAACTACGAGCAGTACTTC.